This T cell receptor beta chain was identified during a study of CD8 T cells in ankylosing spondylitis (dated by TCRdb to between 2016 and 2019). Broadly, across the study: To find TCR variants linked to disease, the study profiled T cell receptor beta repertoires in ankylosing spondylitis patients and healthy donors. The full study cohort comprised 25 ankylosing spondylitis patients and 85 to 120 healthy donors. Peripheral blood was sampled, and synovial fluid was also collected from ankylosing spondylitis patients. The study at large found these results: A CD8+ phenotype was shown by the disease-linked clones, which were found at relatively low frequencies in peripheral blood. Some TCR beta motif variants had previously been reported in synovial fluid and blood of reactive arthritis patients, which suggested common disease-initiation mechanisms. Blood from ankylosing spondylitis patients appeared to be characterized by a TCR beta motif made up of about 8 highly homologous amino acid variants. Significant enrichment of the disease-linked clones was reported in matched synovial fluid samples from ankylosing spondylitis patients.

There are 14 amino acids in the CDR3, from cysteine to phenylalanine inclusive. Only the CDR3 portion is preserved as DNA: 42 bases, with reading frame beginning at the first base. V loses 5 bases at its end and J loses 5 bases; junction bases beyond the gene matches: 3. The sequencing machine was an Illumina HiSeq 2500. Quantitative 5'-RACE with molecular barcodes was used to prepare TCR beta libraries. Per the original workflow: Disease-linked TCR variants were identified with a new computational method built on a probabilistic model of VDJ rearrangement. TCRdb applied fastp at Q25 and MiXCR to the public reads, then kept only in-frame beta chains. One record per CDR3 amino acid sequence lists the most common genes and DNA. V and J calls and clone size were set by TCRdb, not the authors. This sample holds 40,000 to 55,000 distinct CDR3 sequences; 7.4% were observed only once. The ten largest clones add up to approximately 8% of the sample.

This clonotype showed up many times. Its specific antigen is unknown. Per-base quality was not reported, and no clone a single base away is much larger than it. This clonotype was sampled from a female donor with ankylosing spondylitis or in good health (not recorded which). The sequence is built from TRBV12-3 or TRBV12-4 and TRBJ1-4; 9 bases in the middle match TRBD1. The sample was blood, either unsorted or a sorted T cell fraction (not recorded which). The nucleotide sequence reads TGTGCCAGCAGTCGCGGACAGGGGAATGAAAAACTGTTTTTT. Its amino acids are CASSRGQGNEKLFF.